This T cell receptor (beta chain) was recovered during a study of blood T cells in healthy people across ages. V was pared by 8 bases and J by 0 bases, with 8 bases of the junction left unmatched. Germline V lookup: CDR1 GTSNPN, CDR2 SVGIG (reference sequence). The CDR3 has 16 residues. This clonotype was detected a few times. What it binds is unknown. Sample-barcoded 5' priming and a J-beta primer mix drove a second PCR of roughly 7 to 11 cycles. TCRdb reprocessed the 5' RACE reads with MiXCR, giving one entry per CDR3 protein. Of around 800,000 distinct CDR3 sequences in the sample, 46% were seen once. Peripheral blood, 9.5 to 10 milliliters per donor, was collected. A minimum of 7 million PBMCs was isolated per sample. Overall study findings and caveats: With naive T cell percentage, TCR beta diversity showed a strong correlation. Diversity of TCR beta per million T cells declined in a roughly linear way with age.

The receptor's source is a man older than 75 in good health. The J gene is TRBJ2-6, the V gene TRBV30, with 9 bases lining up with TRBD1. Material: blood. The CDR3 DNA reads TGTGCCGGCGACAGGGGGTTAAGCTCTGGGGCCAACGTCCTGACTTTC. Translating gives CAGDRGLSSGANVLTF.